The 7 T cell receptor beta chains given below trace back to one sample, sequenced in a study of cytomegalovirus exposure and HLA in healthy donors. The PCR ran on 60 Vbeta and 13 Jbeta primers. The data were produced by immunoSEQ multiplex PCR, yet TCRdb's version contains in-frame clones alone and is incomplete. The table lists approximately 180,000 clones, over 60% of them singletons. Sequences were obtained from PBMCs. The source of these receptors is a woman aged 40 to 50 in good health and CMV-seronegative.

The chain recombines TRBV9 with TRBJ2-5; possibly TRBD2 for D (5 bases). The DNA end is more similar to TRBJ2-7, so the J call may be wrong. Germline V gives CDR1 SGDLS, CDR2 YYNGEE. The CDR3 runs 14 residues. This CDR3 is CASSVDSFGNEQYF. CDR3 nucleotides: TGTGCCAGCAGCGTAGATTCCTTCGGGAACGAGCAGTACTTC.

The chain combines TRBV10-3 with TRBJ2-1, with TRBD2 identical over 7 bases. The CDR3 is made up of 14 amino acids. Germline trimming cut 2 bases from V and 7 bases from J; bases unmatched to any gene: 5. CDR1 and CDR2 from the germline V gene are ENHRY and SYGVKD. CDR3 in amino acids: CAISEGLDWNEQFF. CDR3 nucleotides: TGTGCCATCAGTGAGGGACTAGATTGGAATGAGCAGTTCTTC.

This chain joins TRBV9 and TRBJ1-2; 7 nucleotides line up with TRBD1. The CDR3 covers 15 residues. Per the germline V gene, CDR1 is SGDLS and CDR2 is YYNGEE. V lost 0 bases to trimming and J lost 0 bases; unmatched junction nucleotides: 2. The CDR3 coding sequence is TGTGCCAGCAGCGTAGGGGGACAGCCTAACTATGGCTACACCTTC. Protein: CASSVGGQPNYGYTF.

This chain uses TRBV5-1 with TRBJ2-2, with a tentative D call TRBD2 (6 bases). CDR1 and CDR2 from the germline V gene are SGHRS and YFSETQ. The CDR3 runs 14 residues. V lost 6 bases to trimming and J lost 1 base, with 10 bases between them. CDR3 sequence: CASTAGGNTGELFF. DNA of the CDR3: TGCGCCAGCACGGCCGGGGGGAACACCGGGGAGCTGTTTTTT.

There are a few counts of this clone. Relative to the germline gene, one junction end is altered; a read error may explain this. The gene calls are TRBV7-9 and TRBJ1-1; TRBD1 might be the D (5 bases). The CDR3 has 12 amino acids. Germline V gives CDR1 SEHNR, CDR2 FQNEAQ (reference sequence). CDR3 sequence reads: CSSSITGPEAFF. The CDR3, as DNA: TGTTCCAGCAGCATTACAGGTCCAGAAGCTTTCTTT.

The count of this clone is one. The chain links TRBV2 to TRBJ1-2; D is ambiguous. This CDR3 comprises 12 residues. The germline gives CDR1 SNHLY, CDR2 FYNNEI. The V end lost 7 bases, the J end lost 4 bases, and 10 bases lay between the germline ends. This chain's CDR3 is CASMRVSYGYTF. CDR3 coding DNA: TGTGCCAGCATGCGGGTTAGCTATGGCTACACCTTC.

J is TRBJ1-1 and V is TRBV19; 9 positions agree with TRBD1. V gave up 5 bases and J gave up 4 bases; unmatched junction bases: 8. The V gene's germline CDR1 is LNHDA and CDR2 SQIVND (reference sequence). The CDR3 loop spans 15 amino acids. CDR3 nucleotides: TGTGCCAGTAGTCGGGACAGGGTTCTGGGCACTGAAGCTTTCTTT. Translation: CASSRDRVLGTEAFF. Full variable domain (outside the CDR3, taken from reference TRBV19 and TRBJ1-1): DGGITQSPKYLFRKEGQNVTLSCEQNLNHDAMYWYRQDPGQGLRLIYYSQIVNDFQKGDIAEGYSVSREKKESFPLTVTSAQKNPTAFYLCASSRDRVLGTEAFFGQGTRLTVV.